A selection of T cell receptor beta chains follows, all from one sample in a study of T cell responses to AZD1222 COVID-19 vaccine. Profiled with immunoSEQ multiplex PCR; TCRdb holds only in-frame clones, not every one. The sample lists 140,000 to 150,000 clones, about 92% occurring once. The material was peripheral blood, obtained on day 0 of AZD1222 vaccination. The origin of the receptors is an adult in good health. CDR3s include the opening cysteine and the closing phenylalanine or tryptophan. The order of the fields is D gene, J gene, V gene, CDR3 DNA, CDR3 protein. D genes are given only for firm matches.

TRBD1 | TRBJ1-2 | TRBV18 | TGTGCCAGCTCCTTCGACAGGGGGCCAGATGGCTACACCTTC | CASSFDRGPDGYTF
- | TRBJ1-1 | TRBV10-1 | TGCGCCAGCAGTGAGTCACACAGGGTTGGCACTGAAGCTTTCTTT | CASSESHRVGTEAFF
TRBD1 | TRBJ1-2 | TRBV7-3 | TGTGCCAGCAGCTTAACTGGACAGGGGGGAGGCTACACCTTC | CASSLTGQGGGYTF
TRBD1 | TRBJ2-7 | TRBV18 | TGTGCCAGCTCACCTACCGGGACAGGGTCCTACGAGCAGTACTTC | CASSPTGTGSYEQYF
- | TRBJ2-5 | TRBV5-6 | TGTGCCAGCAGCTTGGCCTTGGAGACCCAGTACTTC | CASSLALETQYF
TRBD2 | TRBJ2-2 | TRBV27 | TGTGCCAGCAGTGGACTAGCGGTGAACACCGGGGAGCTGTTTTTT | CASSGLAVNTGELFF
- | TRBJ1-2 | TRBV27 | TGTGCCAGCAGTCCAAAACAGCCGAGGGATGGCTACACCTTC | CASSPKQPRDGYTF
- | TRBJ2-7 | TRBV2 | TGTGCCAGCAGTGAAATTTCGGGCGAGCAGTACTTC | CASSEISGEQYF
- | TRBJ2-7 | TRBV25-1 | TGTGCCAGCAGTGACTCCAGGGGGGACGAGCAGTACTTC | CASSDSRGDEQYF
TRBD1 | TRBJ2-3 | TRBV6-5 | TGTGCCAGCAGACCGGGACAGAGAAGCACAGATACGCAGTATTTT | CASRPGQRSTDTQYF
- | TRBJ2-3 | TRBV14 | TGTGCCAGCAGCCAAGGGTCCCCAGTTCCTACGCAGTATTTT | CASSQGSPVPTQYF
TRBD2 | TRBJ2-1 | TRBV11-2 | TGTGCCAGCAGCTTAGAGGGGCGGGGGGCGGTAAATGAGCAGTTCTTC | CASSLEGRGAVNEQFF
- | TRBJ1-6 | TRBV5-1 | TGCGCCAGCAGCTTAAGCTCCATCCGTTATAATTCACCCCTCCACTTT | CASSLSSIRYNSPLHF
- | TRBJ2-7 | TRBV10-3 | TGTGCCATCAGTGGGACTTCCGCAGGGTCCGAGCAGTACTTC | CAISGTSAGSEQYF
- | TRBJ1-6 | TRBV7-9 | TGTGCCAGCAGCTTAAGGGCGAGGGCACCCCTCCACTTT | CASSLRARAPLHF
- | TRBJ1-3 | TRBV18 | TGTGCCAGCTCACCCCCCCTGGGGCCTTCCCCTCCCGCTCGGCCTGGAAACACCATATATTTT | CASSPPLGPSPPARPGNTIYF
TRBD2 | TRBJ2-7 | TRBV6-5 | TGTGCCAGCAGTTACAGGCGGGGGTTGAGTTACGAGCAGTACTTC | CASSYRRGLSYEQYF
- | TRBJ1-2 | TRBV16 | TGTGCCAGCAGCCAATCTAGGTCAGGCTCCTATGGCTACACCTTC | CASSQSRSGSYGYTF
TRBD1 | TRBJ1-6 | TRBV6-2/TRBV6-3 | TGTGCCAGCAGTTGGGTCGACAGGGTCCCCCACTTT | CASSWVDRVPHF
TRBD2 | TRBJ2-7 | TRBV10-3 | TGTGCCATCAGTGAGTCGACGGGGCGGGGGAGCTCCTACGAGCAGTACTTC | CAISESTGRGSSYEQYF
TRBD1 | TRBJ2-1 | TRBV10-3 | TGTGCCATCAGTGCCCAGGGACAGTACAATGAGCAGTTCTTC | CAISAQGQYNEQFF
- | TRBJ1-5 | TRBV2 | TGTGCCAGCAGCTTTACGACAGGTGGTCAGCCCCAGCATTTT | CASSFTTGGQPQHF
- | TRBJ2-5 | TRBV2 | TGTGCCAGCAGTGAAGCTCAAGAGACCCAGTACTTC | CASSEAQETQYF
TRBD1 | TRBJ1-2 | TRBV5-5 | TGTGCCAGCAGCCCCCGACAGGGTACTAACTATGGCTACACCTTC | CASSPRQGTNYGYTF
TRBD2 | TRBJ2-3 | TRBV5-1 | TGCGCCAGCAGCTCCCGTGGAAGCGGGATCGCAGATACGCAGTATTTT | CASSSRGSGIADTQYF
TRBD1 | TRBJ1-1 | TRBV30 | TGTGCCTGGAGAACCGGGACAGGTCTTTCCGAAGCTTTCTTT | CAWRTGTGLSEAFF
- | TRBJ2-5 | TRBV18 | TGTGCCAGCTCACCAGTTACAGAGACCCAGTACTTC | CASSPVTETQYF
- | TRBJ2-7 | TRBV24-1 | TGTGCCACCAGTGATTCAGGTCGGCCGGGCGAGCAGTACTTC | CATSDSGRPGEQYF
- | TRBJ1-4 | TRBV18 | TGTGCCAGCTCACCAGGGCAGAATGAAAAACTGTTTTTT | CASSPGQNEKLFF
- | TRBJ1-6 | TRBV4-1 | TGCGCCAGCAGCGGGGGACGCAAGAATTCACCCCTCCACTTT | CASSGGRKNSPLHF
- | TRBJ1-6 | TRBV11-2 | TGTGCCAGCAGCCCCCGAGCGGCAAAGGATTCACCCCTCCACTTT | CASSPRAAKDSPLHF
TRBD2 | TRBJ2-1 | TRBV5-4 | TGTGCCAGCAGCTTGGGACTAGCGGGGCGCAATGAGCAGTTCTTC | CASSLGLAGRNEQFF
TRBD1 | TRBJ1-2 | TRBV6-5 | TGTGCCACGCGAGGGACAGTCTTCTATGGCTACACCTTC | CATRGTVFYGYTF
- | TRBJ1-5 | TRBV15 | TGTGCCACCAGCAGAGATAGGGGTAACAATCAGCCCCAGCATTTT | CATSRDRGNNQPQHF
- | TRBJ2-7 | TRBV6-1 | TGTGCCAGCAGTGAAGGGGACGGGGCCTACGAGCAGTACTTC | CASSEGDGAYEQYF